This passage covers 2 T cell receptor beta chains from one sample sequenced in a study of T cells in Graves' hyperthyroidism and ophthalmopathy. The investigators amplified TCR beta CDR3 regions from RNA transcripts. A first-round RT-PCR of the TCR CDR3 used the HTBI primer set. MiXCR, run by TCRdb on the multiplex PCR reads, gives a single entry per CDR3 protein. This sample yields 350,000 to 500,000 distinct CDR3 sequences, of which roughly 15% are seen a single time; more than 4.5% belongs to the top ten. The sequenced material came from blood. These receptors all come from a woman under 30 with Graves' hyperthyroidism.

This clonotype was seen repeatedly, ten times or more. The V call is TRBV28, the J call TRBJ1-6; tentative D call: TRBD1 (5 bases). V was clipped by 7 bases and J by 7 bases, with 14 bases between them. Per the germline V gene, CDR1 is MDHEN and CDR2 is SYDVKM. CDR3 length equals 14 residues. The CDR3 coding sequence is TGTGCCAGCACCGCGGGACGGGAAAATTCACCCCTCCACTTT. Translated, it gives CASTAGRENSPLHF.

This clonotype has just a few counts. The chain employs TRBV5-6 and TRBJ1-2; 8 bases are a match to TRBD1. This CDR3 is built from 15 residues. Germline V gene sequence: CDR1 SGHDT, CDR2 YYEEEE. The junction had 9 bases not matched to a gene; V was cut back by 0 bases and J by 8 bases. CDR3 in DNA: TGTGCCAGCAGCTTGGGCCCGGACAGGGCGTGGGGCTACACCTTC. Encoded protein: CASSLGPDRAWGYTF. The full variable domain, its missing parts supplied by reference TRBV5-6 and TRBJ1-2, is DAGVTQSPTHLIKTRGQQVTLRCSPKSGHDTVSWYQQALGQGPQFIFQYYEEEERQRGNFPDRFSGHQFPNYSSELNVNALLLGDSALYLCASSLGPDRAWGYTFGSGTRLTVV.